The 4 T cell receptor beta chains listed next were all sequenced from one sample in a study of Ad26.COV2.S vaccination and SARS-CoV-2 variants. Treatment noted: roughly 19 received Ad26.COV2.S at low or high dose, single or two shots; roughly 5 received placebo; per-sample allocation not given. Material that was analyzed had been drawn on day 63 after the first vaccine or placebo injection. The table came from immunoSEQ multiplex PCR; TCRdb's copy has only in-frame clones and leaves some out. The table includes about 400,000 clones, around 91% detected once. The specimen was peripheral blood, collected in a trial of Ad26.COV2.S vaccine versus placebo. These TCRs come from a person aged 18-60 years who received the Ad26.COV2.S COVID-19 vaccine or a placebo.

The chain recombines TRBV19 with TRBJ1-5; 7 bases match TRBD1. Trimming removed 6 bases from V and 7 bases from J; junction bases left unmatched: 15. Germline V gene lookup returns CDR1 LNHDA and CDR2 SQIVND (reference sequence). The CDR3 is 16 residues long. CDR3 protein: CASSPGTAIPGQPQHF. CDR3 DNA sequence: TGTGCCAGTAGCCCCGGGACAGCCATCCCCGGCCAGCCCCAGCATTTT. The complete variable domain, with remaining parts taken from reference TRBV19 and TRBJ1-5, reads DGGITQSPKYLFRKEGQNVTLSCEQNLNHDAMYWYRQDPGQGLRLIYYSQIVNDFQKGDIAEGYSVSREKKESFPLTVTSAQKNPTAFYLCASSPGTAIPGQPQHFGDGTRLSIL.

The chain recombines TRBV6-1 with TRBJ2-7; D gene uncertain. V dropped 0 bases and J dropped 3 bases, with 15 bases sitting between them. In germline, CDR1 is MNHNS, CDR2 SASEGT. This CDR3 spans 16 amino acids. CDR3: CASSEARIVLYYEQYF. For the CDR3, the DNA is TGTGCCAGCAGTGAAGCGCGAATAGTTCTATACTACGAGCAGTACTTC.

This chain connects TRBV2 to TRBJ1-2; D perhaps matches TRBD1 (6 bases). Per germline, CDR1 SNHLY and CDR2 FYNNEI. The CDR3 spans 13 residues. Trimming removed 6 bases from V and 2 bases from J, with 10 bases in between. The CDR3 reads CASSLQGNYGYTF. The DNA of the CDR3 is TGTGCCAGCAGCCTACAGGGAAACTATGGCTACACCTTC.

The rearrangement joins TRBV27 to TRBJ1-1; D is unresolved. The CDR3 extends over 14 amino acids. CDR1 is MNHEY and CDR2 is SMNVEV in the germline V gene (reference sequence). The V end lost 0 bases, the J end lost 6 bases, and 11 bases lay between the germline ends. The CDR3 coding sequence is TGTGCCAGCAGTTTATCGTCCATGACCCCTGAAGCTTTCTTT. Protein: CASSLSSMTPEAFF.